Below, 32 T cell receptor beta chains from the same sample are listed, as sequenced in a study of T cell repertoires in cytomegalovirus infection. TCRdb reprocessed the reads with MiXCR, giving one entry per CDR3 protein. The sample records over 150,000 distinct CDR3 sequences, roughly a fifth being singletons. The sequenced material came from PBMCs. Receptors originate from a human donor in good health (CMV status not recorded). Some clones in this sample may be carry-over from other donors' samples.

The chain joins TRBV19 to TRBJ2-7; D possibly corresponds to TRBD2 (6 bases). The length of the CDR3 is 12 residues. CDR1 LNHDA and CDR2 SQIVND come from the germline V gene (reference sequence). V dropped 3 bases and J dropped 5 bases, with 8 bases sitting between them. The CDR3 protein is CASSMWGDEQYF. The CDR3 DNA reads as TGTGCCAGTAGTATGTGGGGGGACGAGCAGTACTTC.

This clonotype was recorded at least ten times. The DNA for the CDR3 is TGTGCCAGCAGCTTAACCCGACTAGCGGGGGGGGGGCAAGAGACCCAGTACTTC. This gives the protein CASSLTRLAGGGQETQYF. The chain carries TRBV7-2 and TRBJ2-5; 14 bases match TRBD2. The CDR3 loop spans 18 amino acids. CDR1 and CDR2 from the germline V gene are SGHTA and FQGNSA. Germline trimming cut 2 bases from V and 2 bases from J; bases unmatched to any gene: 7.

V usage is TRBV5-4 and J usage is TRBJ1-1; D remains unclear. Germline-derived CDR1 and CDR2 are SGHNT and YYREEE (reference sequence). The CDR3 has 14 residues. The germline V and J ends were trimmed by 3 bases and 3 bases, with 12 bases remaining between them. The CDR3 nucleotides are TGTGCCAGCAGCTCCTCCTCCGGGGACACTGAAGCTTTCTTT. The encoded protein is CASSSSSGDTEAFF.

The CDR3 is CASSLGGLSGTSQETQYF. Here the CDR3 DNA reads TGTGCCAGCAGCTTAGGGGGACTAAGCGGGACTAGCCAAGAGACCCAGTACTTC. The V gene is TRBV7-9, the J gene TRBJ2-5; 8 nucleotides agree with TRBD2. The V and J ends lost 1 base and 1 base, in that order; junction bases with no gene match: 11. Germline CDR1 reads SEHNR; CDR2 reads FQNEAQ (reference sequence). The CDR3 runs 18 residues. The full variable domain, in which reference TRBV7-9 and TRBJ2-5 provide the parts outside the CDR3, is DTGVSQNPRHKITKRGQNVTFRCDPISEHNRLYWYRQTLGQGPEFLTYFQNEAQLEKSRLLSDRFSAERPKGSFSTLEIQRTEQGDSAMYLCASSLGGLSGTSQETQYFGPGTRLLVL.

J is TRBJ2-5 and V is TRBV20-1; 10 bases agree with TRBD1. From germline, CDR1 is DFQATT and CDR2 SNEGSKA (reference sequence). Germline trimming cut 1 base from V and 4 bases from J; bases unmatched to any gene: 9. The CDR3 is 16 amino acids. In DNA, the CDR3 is TGCAGTGCTAGAGGGATCGGACAGGGGGTATCAGAGACCCAGTACTTC. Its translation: CSARGIGQGVSETQYF.

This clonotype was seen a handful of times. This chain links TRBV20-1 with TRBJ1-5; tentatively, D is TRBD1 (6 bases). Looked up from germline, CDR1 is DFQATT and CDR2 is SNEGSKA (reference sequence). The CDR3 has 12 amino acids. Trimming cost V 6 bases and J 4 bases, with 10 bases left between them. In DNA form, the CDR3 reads TGCAGTGCCCACAGGGAAAATCAGCCCCAGCATTTT. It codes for CSAHRENQPQHF.

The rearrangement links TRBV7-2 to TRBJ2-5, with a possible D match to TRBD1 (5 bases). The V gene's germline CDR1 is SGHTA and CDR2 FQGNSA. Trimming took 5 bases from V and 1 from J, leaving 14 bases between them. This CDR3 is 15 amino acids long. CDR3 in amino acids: CASSPLQGPQETQYF. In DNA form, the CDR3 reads TGTGCCAGCAGCCCCCTCCAGGGCCCCCAAGAGACCCAGTACTTC.

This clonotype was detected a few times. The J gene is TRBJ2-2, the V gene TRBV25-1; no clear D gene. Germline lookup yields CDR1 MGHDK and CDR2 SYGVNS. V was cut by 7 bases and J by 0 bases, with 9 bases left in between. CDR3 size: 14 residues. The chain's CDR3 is CASTEFANTGELFF. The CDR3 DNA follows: TGTGCCAGCACGGAATTCGCGAACACCGGGGAGCTGTTTTTT.

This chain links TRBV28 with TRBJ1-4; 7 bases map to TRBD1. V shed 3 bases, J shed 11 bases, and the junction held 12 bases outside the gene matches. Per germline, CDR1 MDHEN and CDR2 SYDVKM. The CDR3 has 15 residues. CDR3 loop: CASSLGRGIEKKLFF. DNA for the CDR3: TGTGCCAGCAGTTTGGGCAGGGGGATTGAAAAGAAACTGTTTTTT. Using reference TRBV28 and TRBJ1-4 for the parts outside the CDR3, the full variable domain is DVKVTQSSRYLVKRTGEKVFLECVQDMDHENMFWYRQDPGLGLRLIYFSYDVKMKEKGDIPEGYSVSREKKERFSLILESASTNQTSMYLCASSLGRGIEKKLFFGSGTQLSVL.

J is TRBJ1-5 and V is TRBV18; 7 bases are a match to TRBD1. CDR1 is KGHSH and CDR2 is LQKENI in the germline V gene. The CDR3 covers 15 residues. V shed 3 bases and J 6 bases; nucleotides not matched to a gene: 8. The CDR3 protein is CASSPFTGETQPQHF. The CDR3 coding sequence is TGTGCCAGCTCACCTTTTACAGGGGAAACTCAGCCCCAGCATTTT.

CDR3 nucleotides: TGCAGCGTTGATAATTTTAACACCGGGGAGCTGTTTTTT. Translated, it gives CSVDNFNTGELFF. The chain employs TRBV29-1 and TRBJ2-2; no firm D call. Germline V gene lookup returns CDR1 SQVTM and CDR2 ANQGSEA. CDR3 size: 13 residues. Trimming removed 3 bases from V and 2 bases from J, with 7 bases in between.

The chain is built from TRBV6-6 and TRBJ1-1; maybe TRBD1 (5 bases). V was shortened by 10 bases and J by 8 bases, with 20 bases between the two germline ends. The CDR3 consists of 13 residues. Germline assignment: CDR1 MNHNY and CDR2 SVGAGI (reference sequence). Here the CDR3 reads CATESREPGEAFF. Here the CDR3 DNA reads TGTGCCACCGAAAGCAGGGAGCCAGGGGAAGCTTTCTTT.

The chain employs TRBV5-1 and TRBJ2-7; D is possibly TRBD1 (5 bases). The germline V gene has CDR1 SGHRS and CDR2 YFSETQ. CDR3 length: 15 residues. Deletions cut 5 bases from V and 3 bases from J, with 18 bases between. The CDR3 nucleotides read TGCGCCAGCAGACCAGGGTCGGGTTCGTTCTACGAGCAGTACTTC. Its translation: CASRPGSGSFYEQYF.

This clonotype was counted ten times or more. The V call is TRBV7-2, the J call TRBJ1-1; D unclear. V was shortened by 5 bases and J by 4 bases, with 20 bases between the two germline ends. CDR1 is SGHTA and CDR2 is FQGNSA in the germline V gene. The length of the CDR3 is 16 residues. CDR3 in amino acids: CASSAAVGALGTEAFF. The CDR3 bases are TGTGCCAGCAGCGCCGCTGTTGGAGCCCTGGGCACTGAAGCTTTCTTT.

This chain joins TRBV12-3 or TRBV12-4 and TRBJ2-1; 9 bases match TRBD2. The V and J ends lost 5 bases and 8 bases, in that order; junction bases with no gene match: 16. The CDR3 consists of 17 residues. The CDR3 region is CASSPPGGRALLDEQFF. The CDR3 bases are TGTGCCAGCAGTCCCCCGGGCGGGAGGGCCCTTCTCGATGAGCAGTTCTTC.

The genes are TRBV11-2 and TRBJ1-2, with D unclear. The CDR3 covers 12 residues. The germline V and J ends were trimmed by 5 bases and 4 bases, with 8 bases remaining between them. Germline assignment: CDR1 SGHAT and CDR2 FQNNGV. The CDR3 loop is CASSGEGYGYTF. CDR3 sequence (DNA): TGTGCCAGCAGCGGGGAGGGCTATGGCTACACCTTC.

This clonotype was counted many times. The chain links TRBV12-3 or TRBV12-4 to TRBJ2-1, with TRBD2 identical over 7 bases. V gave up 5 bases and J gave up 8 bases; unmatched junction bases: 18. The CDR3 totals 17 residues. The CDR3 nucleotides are TGTGCCAGCAGTCCTTGGGGGGGGATTGGGCAACCTGATGAGCAGTTCTTC. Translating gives CASSPWGGIGQPDEQFF.

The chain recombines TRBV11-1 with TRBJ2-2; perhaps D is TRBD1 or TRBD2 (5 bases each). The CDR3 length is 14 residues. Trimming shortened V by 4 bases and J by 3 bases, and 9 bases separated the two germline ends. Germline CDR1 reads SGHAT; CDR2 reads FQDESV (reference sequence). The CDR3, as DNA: TGTGCCAGCAGCTCGGGACGATACACCGGGGAGCTGTTTTTT. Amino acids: CASSSGRYTGELFF.

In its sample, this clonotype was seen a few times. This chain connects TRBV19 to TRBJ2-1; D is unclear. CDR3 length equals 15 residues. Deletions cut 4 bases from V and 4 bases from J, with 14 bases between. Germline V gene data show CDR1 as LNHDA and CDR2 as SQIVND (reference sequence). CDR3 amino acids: CASSTSWNSYNEQFF. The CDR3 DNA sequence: TGTGCCAGTAGTACCTCATGGAACAGTTACAATGAGCAGTTCTTC.

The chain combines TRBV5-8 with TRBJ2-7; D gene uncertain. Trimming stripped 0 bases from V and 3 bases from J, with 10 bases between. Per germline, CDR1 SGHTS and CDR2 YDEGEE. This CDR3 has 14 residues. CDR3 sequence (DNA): TGTGCCAGCAGCTTGGCCTGGATGTACTACGAGCAGTACTTC. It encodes CASSLAWMYYEQYF.

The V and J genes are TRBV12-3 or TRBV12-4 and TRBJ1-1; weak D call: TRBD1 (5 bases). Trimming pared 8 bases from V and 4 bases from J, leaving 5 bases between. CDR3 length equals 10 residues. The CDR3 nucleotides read TGTGCCAGCGGGGGCACTGAAGCTTTCTTT. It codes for CASGGTEAFF.

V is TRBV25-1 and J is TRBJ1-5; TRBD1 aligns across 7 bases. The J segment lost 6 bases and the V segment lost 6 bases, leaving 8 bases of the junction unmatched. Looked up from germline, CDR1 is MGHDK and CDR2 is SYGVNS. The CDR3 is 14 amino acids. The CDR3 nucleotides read TGTGCCAGCAGCTTTACAGGGGTGGGTCAGCCCCAGCATTTT. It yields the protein CASSFTGVGQPQHF.

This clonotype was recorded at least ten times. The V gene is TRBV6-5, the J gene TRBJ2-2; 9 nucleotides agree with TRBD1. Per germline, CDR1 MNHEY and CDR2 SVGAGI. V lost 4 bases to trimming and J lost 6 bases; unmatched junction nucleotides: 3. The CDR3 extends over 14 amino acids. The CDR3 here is CASSSTGGPGELFF. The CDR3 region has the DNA TGTGCCAGCAGTTCGACAGGGGGTCCCGGGGAGCTGTTTTTT.

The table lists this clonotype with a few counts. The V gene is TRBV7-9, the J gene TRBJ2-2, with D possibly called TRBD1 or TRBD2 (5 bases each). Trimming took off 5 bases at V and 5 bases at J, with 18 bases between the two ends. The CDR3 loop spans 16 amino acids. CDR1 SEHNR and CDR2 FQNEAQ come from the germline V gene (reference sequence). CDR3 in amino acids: CASSPLVGGWTGELFF. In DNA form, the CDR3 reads TGTGCCAGCAGCCCTTTGGTTGGGGGTTGGACCGGGGAGCTGTTTTTT. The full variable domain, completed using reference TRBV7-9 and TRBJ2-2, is DTGVSQNPRHKITKRGQNVTFRCDPISEHNRLYWYRQTLGQGPEFLTYFQNEAQLEKSRLLSDRFSAERPKGSFSTLEIQRTEQGDSAMYLCASSPLVGGWTGELFFGEGSRLTVL.

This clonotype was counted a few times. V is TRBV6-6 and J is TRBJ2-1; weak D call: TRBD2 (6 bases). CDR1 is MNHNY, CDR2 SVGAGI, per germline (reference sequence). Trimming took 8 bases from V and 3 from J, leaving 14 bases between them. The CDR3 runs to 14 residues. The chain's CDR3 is CASLPKEGYNEQFF. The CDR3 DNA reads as TGTGCCAGCTTACCCAAGGAGGGCTACAATGAGCAGTTCTTC.

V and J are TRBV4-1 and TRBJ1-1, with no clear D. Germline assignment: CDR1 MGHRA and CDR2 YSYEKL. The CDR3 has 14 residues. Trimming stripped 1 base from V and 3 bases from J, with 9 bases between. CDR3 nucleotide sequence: TGCGCCAGCAGCCAAGCCCGAAGGGACACTGAAGCTTTCTTT. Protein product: CASSQARRDTEAFF.

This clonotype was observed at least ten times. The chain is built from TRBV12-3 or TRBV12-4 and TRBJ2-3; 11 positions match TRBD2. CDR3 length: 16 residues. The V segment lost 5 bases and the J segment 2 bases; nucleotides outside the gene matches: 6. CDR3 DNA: TGTGCCAGCAGTCCCCCTAGCGGGGGGACCACAGATACGCAGTATTTT. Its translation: CASSPPSGGTTDTQYF.

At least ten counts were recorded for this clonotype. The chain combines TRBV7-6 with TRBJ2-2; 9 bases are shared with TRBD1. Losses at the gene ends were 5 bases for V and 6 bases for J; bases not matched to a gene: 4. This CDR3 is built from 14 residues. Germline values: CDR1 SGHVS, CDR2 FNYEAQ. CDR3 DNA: TGTGCCAGCAGCCCATGGACAGGGGCCGGGGAGCTGTTTTTT. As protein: CASSPWTGAGELFF.

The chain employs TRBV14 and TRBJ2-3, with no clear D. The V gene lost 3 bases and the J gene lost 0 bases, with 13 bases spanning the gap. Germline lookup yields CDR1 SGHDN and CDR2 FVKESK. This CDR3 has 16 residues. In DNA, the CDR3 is TGTGCCAGCAGCCATCGAATCGGTTTTAGCACAGATACGCAGTATTTT. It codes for CASSHRIGFSTDTQYF.

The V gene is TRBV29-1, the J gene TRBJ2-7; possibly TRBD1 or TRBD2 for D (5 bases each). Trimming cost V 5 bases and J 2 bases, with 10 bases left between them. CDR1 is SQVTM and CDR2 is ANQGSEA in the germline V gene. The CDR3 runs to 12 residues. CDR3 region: CSVRDEAYEQYF. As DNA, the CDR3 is TGCAGCGTTCGGGACGAGGCCTACGAGCAGTACTTC.

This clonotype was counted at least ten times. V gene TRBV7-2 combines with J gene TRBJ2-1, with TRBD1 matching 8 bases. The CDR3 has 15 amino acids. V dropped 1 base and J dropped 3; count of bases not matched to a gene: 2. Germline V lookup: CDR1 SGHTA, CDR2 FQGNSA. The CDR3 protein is CASSLGQGFYNEQFF. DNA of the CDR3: TGTGCCAGCAGCTTAGGACAGGGGTTCTACAATGAGCAGTTCTTC.

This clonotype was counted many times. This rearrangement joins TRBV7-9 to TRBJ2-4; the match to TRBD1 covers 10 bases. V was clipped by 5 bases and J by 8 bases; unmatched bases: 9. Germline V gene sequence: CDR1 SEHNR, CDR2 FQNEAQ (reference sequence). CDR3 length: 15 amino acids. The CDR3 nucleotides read TGTGCCAGCAGCGCCAGGACAGGGGGTGATGACATTCAGTACTTC. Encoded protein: CASSARTGGDDIQYF. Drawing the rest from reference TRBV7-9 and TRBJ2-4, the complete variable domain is DTGVSQNPRHKITKRGQNVTFRCDPISEHNRLYWYRQTLGQGPEFLTYFQNEAQLEKSRLLSDRFSAERPKGSFSTLEIQRTEQGDSAMYLCASSARTGGDDIQYFGAGTRLSVL.